This T cell receptor beta chain emerged from a study of OX40 agonist ivuxolimab in advanced cancers. Study information: Therapy given before enrollment (anti-PD-1, anti-PD-L1 or anti-CTLA-4) was allowed, and around 41% had some. Patients achieving partial responses numbered three: one hepatocellular carcinoma case and two cutaneous melanoma cases.

From germline, CDR1 is SGHNT and CDR2 YYREEE (reference sequence). The CDR3 extends over 15 amino acids. V shed 0 bases and J shed 0 bases, with 7 bases lying between them. Study-wide results and caveats: Fewer expanded clones were found on average in CD4+ than in CD8+ T cells.

As to this clone: Its antigen remains unidentified.

The repertoire was sequenced with immunoSEQ multiplex PCR; TCRdb's copy has only in-frame clones and lacks some. The data show some 90,000 clones, 91% seen once. Blood sampling was done at baseline, cycle 4 day 1, and cycle 7 day 1. The TCR was taken from an adult with an advanced solid tumor such as melanoma, head and neck, liver or kidney cancer. Sequenced material: CD4+ or CD8+ T cells sorted from blood, taken in a trial of the OX40 agonist ivuxolimab. V usage is TRBV5-4 and J usage is TRBJ1-3; D is unclear. CDR3 nucleotides: TGTGCCAGCAGCTTGGACGGGAGCTCTGGAAACACCATATATTTT. Residues: CASSLDGSSGNTIYF.